This paragraph reports one T cell receptor beta chain. Antigen unknown. The data belong to a study of regulatory T cells in long-lasting Graves disease. For the study at large: For a period under 3 months, newly diagnosed Graves' patients had taken antithyroid drugs. Study-wide results and limits: The study found persistent patients shared more public clonotypes (roughly 2,600) than new patients (over 900). Newly diagnosed disease favored TRBV20-1 and TRBJ2-1 over persistent disease.

The J segment lost 3 bases and the V segment lost 3 bases, leaving 6 bases of the junction unmatched. Germline-derived CDR1 and CDR2 are SGHNT and YENEEA. The CDR3 has 16 residues. Arm-PCR of CDR3 regions and iRepertoire HTBI primers were used to build TCR beta libraries. One entry per CDR3 protein results from TCRdb running MiXCR on the multiplex PCR reads. The sample carries around 480,000 distinct CDR3 sequences, about a sixth recorded once. Time point denoted: newly diagnosed GD, antithyroid drugs for less than 3 months. There was RNA extracted from PBMCs, and the TCR library was made from it. This sample was shared with a second study, whose subject was T cells in Graves' hyperthyroidism and ophthalmopathy. This second study says: First-round RT-PCR targeting the TCR CDR3 was performed with the HTBI primer set.

This specimen consisted of peripheral blood mononuclear cells (PBMCs), obtained at new diagnosis, from a patient treated with antithyroid drugs. V usage is TRBV11-3 and J usage is TRBJ2-2, with 8 bases matching TRBD1. This sequence originates from a middle-aged man with Graves disease. CDR3 nucleotides: TGTGCCAGCAGCTTGGGCGGGACAGGACACACCGGGGAGCTGTTTTTT. As protein: CASSLGGTGHTGELFF.